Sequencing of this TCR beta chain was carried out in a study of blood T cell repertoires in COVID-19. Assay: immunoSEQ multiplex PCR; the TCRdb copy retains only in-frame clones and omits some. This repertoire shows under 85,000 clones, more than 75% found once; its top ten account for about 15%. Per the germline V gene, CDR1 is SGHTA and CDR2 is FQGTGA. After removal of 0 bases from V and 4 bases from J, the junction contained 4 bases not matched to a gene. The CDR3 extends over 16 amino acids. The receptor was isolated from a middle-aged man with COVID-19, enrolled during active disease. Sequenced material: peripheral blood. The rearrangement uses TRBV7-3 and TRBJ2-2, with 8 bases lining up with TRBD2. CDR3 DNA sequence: TGTGCCAGCAGCTTAACAGCTCGGGGGGGCACCGGGGAGCTGTTTTTT. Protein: CASSLTARGGTGELFF.